Listed below are T cell receptor beta chains from one sample, sequenced in a study of CD8 T cells in ankylosing spondylitis. A single record per CDR3 protein comes from TCRdb applying MiXCR to the 5' RACE reads. Of roughly 250,000 distinct CDR3 sequences in the sample, 10% were seen once. The sample comprised blood, either unsorted or a sorted T cell fraction (not recorded which). All receptors come from a male donor with ankylosing spondylitis or in good health (not recorded which). CDR3s include the opening cysteine and the closing phenylalanine or tryptophan. Each record gives: clone size, D gene, J gene, V gene, CDR3 protein, CDR3 DNA. D genes are given only for firm matches. Not all rows give a size; the values are once, few, many and, for expanded clones, a class.

size: NA; D: TRBD2; J: TRBJ2-3; V: TRBV2; CDR3: CASTDTLAESTDTQYF; DNA: TGTGCCAGCACCGACACACTAGCGGAGAGCACAGATACGCAGTATTTT
size: NA; D: TRBD1; J: TRBJ1-2; V: TRBV7-2; CDR3: CASSLTGQVYGYTF; DNA: TGTGCCAGCAGCTTAACGGGACAGGTCTATGGCTACACCTTC
size: many; D: NA; J: TRBJ1-5; V: TRBV6-1; CDR3: CASSVKTDQPQHF; DNA: TGTGCCAGCAGTGTAAAGACGGATCAGCCCCAGCATTTT
size: NA; D: TRBD2; J: TRBJ2-1; V: TRBV30; CDR3: CAWARSSSGNEQFF; DNA: TGTGCCTGGGCCAGAAGCTCTAGCGGTAATGAGCAGTTCTTC
size: NA; D: NA; J: TRBJ1-2; V: TRBV29-1; CDR3: CSVESHGPFNYGYTF; DNA: TGCAGCGTTGAATCCCATGGGCCGTTTAACTATGGCTACACCTTC
size: many; D: NA; J: TRBJ2-1; V: TRBV19; CDR3: CASSIGVKVNEQFF; DNA: TGTGCCAGTAGTATAGGGGTTAAAGTCAATGAGCAGTTCTTC
size: many; D: NA; J: TRBJ2-1; V: TRBV20-1; CDR3: CSATTGYNEQFF; DNA: TGCAGTGCTACTACAGGGTACAATGAGCAGTTCTTC
size: many; D: NA; J: TRBJ2-7; V: TRBV11-3; CDR3: CASSPMRSSYEQYF; DNA: TGTGCCAGCAGCCCAATGCGGAGCTCCTACGAGCAGTACTTC
size: many; D: NA; J: TRBJ1-5; V: TRBV10-3; CDR3: CAISREDSNQPQHF; DNA: TGTGCCATCAGTAGAGAGGATAGCAATCAGCCCCAGCATTTT
size: few; D: NA; J: TRBJ2-1; V: TRBV11-1; CDR3: CASSPRGEEQFF; DNA: TGTGCCAGCAGCCCCCGAGGGGAAGAGCAGTTCTTC
size: many; D: NA; J: TRBJ2-3; V: TRBV20-1; CDR3: CSARDRGLSTDTQYF; DNA: TGCAGTGCTAGAGATAGAGGTCTGAGCACAGATACGCAGTATTTT
size: few; D: NA; J: TRBJ1-3; V: TRBV2; CDR3: CASSGVGNTIYF; DNA: TGTGCCAGCAGTGGGGTAGGAAACACCATATATTTT
size: many; D: TRBD2; J: TRBJ2-3; V: TRBV6-1; CDR3: CASSEALPGGSPDTQYF; DNA: TGTGCCAGCAGTGAAGCGCTCCCGGGAGGGTCCCCAGATACGCAGTATTTT
size: few; D: NA; J: TRBJ2-5; V: TRBV7-9; CDR3: CASSEAGAQYF; DNA: TGTGCCAGCAGCGAGGCTGGGGCCCAGTACTTC
size: few; D: TRBD1; J: TRBJ2-7; V: TRBV6-2/TRBV6-3; CDR3: CASSPGQVAYEQYF; DNA: TGTGCCAGCAGTCCGGGACAGGTCGCCTACGAGCAGTACTTC
size: NA; D: NA; J: TRBJ1-2; V: TRBV12-3/TRBV12-4; CDR3: CASSEIGAWGYTF; DNA: TGTGCCAGCTCAGAGATCGGGGCATGGGGCTACACCTTC
size: NA; D: TRBD1; J: TRBJ1-1; V: TRBV12-3/TRBV12-4; CDR3: CATLTGVGSEAFF; DNA: TGTGCCACCCTGACAGGGGTAGGCAGTGAAGCTTTCTTT
size: many; D: TRBD2; J: TRBJ2-1; V: TRBV27; CDR3: CASTPSGTIHNEQFF; DNA: TGTGCCAGCACCCCGTCCGGGACTATTCACAATGAGCAGTTCTTC
size: many; D: TRBD2; J: TRBJ2-3; V: TRBV20-1; CDR3: CSALAGRTTDTQYF; DNA: TGCAGTGCTCTAGCGGGCCGAACCACAGATACGCAGTATTTT
size: many; D: TRBD2; J: TRBJ2-7; V: TRBV19; CDR3: CASSISSGYGTQQYF; DNA: TGTGCCAGTAGTATTTCTAGCGGGTACGGGACCCAGCAGTACTTC
size: many; D: NA; J: TRBJ1-3; V: TRBV15; CDR3: CATRSSGNTIYF; DNA: TGTGCCACCAGGTCGTCAGGAAACACCATATATTTT
size: many; D: NA; J: TRBJ2-7; V: TRBV5-1; CDR3: CASSLGQADYEQYF; DNA: TGCGCCAGCAGCTTGGGACAGGCCGATTACGAGCAGTACTTC
size: many; D: NA; J: TRBJ2-7; V: TRBV7-9; CDR3: CASSQGEEQYF; DNA: TGTGCCAGCAGTCAAGGTGAGGAGCAGTACTTC
size: many; D: NA; J: TRBJ1-4; V: TRBV20-1; CDR3: CSATRGEKLFF; DNA: TGCAGTGCTACCCGGGGGGAAAAACTGTTTTTT
size: NA; D: TRBD2; J: TRBJ2-5; V: TRBV4-1; CDR3: CASSQDMVAGSETQYF; DNA: TGCGCCAGCAGCCAAGATATGGTAGCGGGATCCGAGACCCAGTACTTC
size: many; D: TRBD1; J: TRBJ1-2; V: TRBV4-2; CDR3: CASRTPGQGAGVNYGYTF; DNA: TGTGCCAGCAGGACGCCGGGACAGGGGGCCGGTGTTAACTATGGCTACACCTTC
size: many; D: NA; J: TRBJ2-5; V: TRBV20-1; CDR3: CSALRGPGETQYF; DNA: TGCAGTGCGCTCCGGGGGCCGGGGGAGACCCAGTACTTC
size: NA; D: NA; J: TRBJ2-7; V: TRBV21-1; CDR3: CASSKSSGSPHEQYF; DNA: TGTGCCAGCAGCAAATCTAGCGGGAGTCCCCACGAGCAGTACTTC
size: few; D: NA; J: TRBJ2-7; V: TRBV5-6; CDR3: CASSHPTDSYEQYF; DNA: TGTGCCAGCAGTCACCCGACTGACTCCTACGAGCAGTACTTC
size: many; D: NA; J: TRBJ2-3; V: TRBV5-1; CDR3: CASSSQGVDTQYF; DNA: TGCGCCAGCAGCTCCCAAGGGGTCGATACGCAGTATTTT
size: NA; D: TRBD1; J: TRBJ2-1; V: TRBV18; CDR3: CASSLLDRLNEQFF; DNA: TGTGCCAGCTCACTTCTGGACAGGCTCAATGAGCAGTTCTTC
size: many; D: TRBD2; J: TRBJ2-3; V: TRBV20-1; CDR3: CSASPIAGGSDTQYF; DNA: TGCAGTGCTAGTCCAATAGCGGGAGGGTCGGATACGCAGTATTTT
size: many; D: NA; J: TRBJ1-1; V: TRBV27; CDR3: CASSKDRDLEAFF; DNA: TGTGCCAGCAGCAAAGACCGGGACCTTGAAGCTTTCTTT
size: NA; D: NA; J: TRBJ1-2; V: TRBV7-7; CDR3: CASSLGKRNYGYTF; DNA: TGTGCCAGCAGCCTCGGAAAACGGAACTATGGCTACACCTTC
size: many; D: TRBD1; J: TRBJ1-5; V: TRBV20-1; CDR3: CSAPKEGAGGSNQPQHF; DNA: TGCAGTGCGCCGAAGGAGGGGGCAGGCGGTAGCAATCAGCCCCAGCATTTT
size: few; D: NA; J: TRBJ1-2; V: TRBV5-6; CDR3: CASSLEPENGYTF; DNA: TGTGCCAGCAGCTTGGAGCCGGAAAATGGCTACACCTTC
size: many; D: TRBD2; J: TRBJ2-7; V: TRBV20-1; CDR3: CSAAGTSAYEQYF; DNA: TGCAGTGCCGCAGGGACTAGCGCCTACGAGCAGTACTTC
size: many; D: NA; J: TRBJ1-2; V: TRBV12-3/TRBV12-4; CDR3: CAIIRGMGGYTF; DNA: TGTGCCATTATAAGGGGAATGGGAGGCTACACCTTC
size: NA; D: TRBD2; J: TRBJ2-3; V: TRBV27; CDR3: CASNSGPGGTDTQYF; DNA: TGTGCCAGCAACTCGGGCCCGGGGGGAACAGATACGCAGTATTTT
size: few; D: TRBD1; J: TRBJ1-1; V: TRBV2; CDR3: CASSEQGAAEAFF; DNA: TGTGCCAGCAGTGAACAGGGGGCCGCTGAAGCTTTCTTT
size: few; D: TRBD1; J: TRBJ1-2; V: TRBV7-7; CDR3: CASSLDPRPGRGLANYGYTF; DNA: TGTGCCAGCAGCTTAGACCCCCGACCGGGGAGGGGGCTAGCTAACTATGGCTACACCTTC
size: NA; D: NA; J: TRBJ2-7; V: TRBV7-9; CDR3: CASSLAYGGYEQYF; DNA: TGTGCCAGCAGCTTAGCCTATGGGGGCTACGAGCAGTACTTC
size: many; D: NA; J: TRBJ1-5; V: TRBV12-3/TRBV12-4; CDR3: CASEQEGNQPQHF; DNA: TGTGCCAGCGAACAGGAAGGCAATCAGCCCCAGCATTTT
size: many; D: NA; J: TRBJ2-3; V: TRBV20-1; CDR3: CSARGDTDGTDTQYF; DNA: TGCAGTGCTAGAGGGGACACCGACGGCACAGATACGCAGTATTTT